This TCR beta chain was documented in a study of cytomegalovirus exposure and HLA in healthy donors. General study results and limits: According to the study, approximately 150 TCR beta chains were cytomegalovirus-associated.

TCRdb's copy holds only in-frame clones and misses some; the assay was immunoSEQ multiplex PCR. This sample has 130,000 or so clones, with 70% to 90% found just once. With respect to this clone: The antigen is unknown.

This CDR3 contains 15 residues. The trim removed 4 bases at V and 5 bases at J, leaving 9 bases unmatched. Germline V gives CDR1 SGDLS, CDR2 YYNGEE. The donors belonged to the roughly 110-subject validation cohort, separate from the approximately 700-subject first cohort. The rearrangement uses TRBV9 and TRBJ2-5; 9 bases line up with TRBD1. The specimen sequenced was PBMCs. The receptor was isolated from a woman aged 30 to 39 in good health and CMV-seropositive. The CDR3 region is CASSPQGALGETQYF. The CDR3, as DNA: TGTGCCAGCAGCCCACAGGGGGCTCTGGGGGAGACCCAGTACTTC.